This entry lists 22 T cell receptor beta chains sequenced from one sample in a study of blood T cell repertoires in COVID-19. Clones were sequenced by immunoSEQ multiplex PCR, and TCRdb holds only the in-frame ones, with some missing. The sample consists of about 74,000 clones, 88% of them appearing once. The material sequenced was peripheral blood. The receptors come from a woman over 75 with active or convalescent COVID-19.

The genes are TRBV6-2 or TRBV6-3 and TRBJ2-7; 8 bases match TRBD2. CDR1 is MNHEY, CDR2 SVGEGT, per germline. V trimming: 6 bases; J trimming: 6 bases; junction bases outside the gene matches: 13. The CDR3 runs to 15 residues. CDR3 sequence: CASSPSGTSSIEQYF. In nucleotides, the CDR3 is TGTGCCAGCAGCCCTTCCGGGACTAGTTCAATCGAGCAGTACTTC.

This clone was seen a single time. V and J are TRBV2 and TRBJ2-5; the D gene is possibly TRBD2 (5 bases). Trimming pared 6 bases from V and 2 bases from J, leaving 10 bases between. The length of the CDR3 is 13 residues. Germline CDR1 is SNHLY and CDR2 is FYNNEI. The CDR3 sequence is CASRRGLQETQYF. CDR3 bases: TGTGCCAGCAGAAGAGGGTTACAAGAGACCCAGTACTTC.

The V gene is TRBV2, the J gene TRBJ2-7, with 10 bases aligning to TRBD2. The CDR3 length is 13 residues. Per germline, CDR1 SNHLY and CDR2 FYNNEI. The V and J ends lost 8 bases and 6 bases, in that order; junction bases with no gene match: 7. The CDR3 bases are TGTGCCAGCCTAGCGGGAGAGTTGGGCGAGCAGTACTTC. It codes for CASLAGELGEQYF.

The chain employs TRBV27 and TRBJ2-1; 13 bases match TRBD2. Germline V CDR1 and CDR2: MNHEY, SMNVEV (reference sequence). With 5 bases clipped from V and 2 bases from J, the junction kept 6 bases outside the gene matches. CDR3 size: 17 residues. This chain's CDR3 is CASSPRGLAGAYNEQFF. The CDR3 DNA reads TGTGCCAGCAGTCCCCGCGGACTAGCGGGGGCCTACAATGAGCAGTTCTTC.

This chain links TRBV4-3 with TRBJ1-3, with D tentatively TRBD1 (5 bases). Looked up from germline, CDR1 is LGHNA and CDR2 is YSLEER. The length of the CDR3 is 15 residues. V was shortened by 0 bases and J by 2 bases, with 8 bases between the two germline ends. The DNA of the CDR3 is TGCGCCAGCAGCCAAGATTCGGGGGCTGGAAACACCATATATTTT. Translation: CASSQDSGAGNTIYF.

The chain joins TRBV10-3 to TRBJ1-2; D perhaps matches TRBD1 (6 bases). Germline CDR1 is ENHRY and CDR2 is SYGVKD. Deletions cut 6 bases from V and 8 bases from J, with 16 bases between. The CDR3 spans 13 residues. The DNA for the CDR3 is TGTGCCATCAGCGAGCAGGGGCGAGGCGGCTACACCTTC. Its translation is CAISEQGRGGYTF.

The rearrangement links TRBV12-3 or TRBV12-4 to TRBJ1-3; perhaps TRBD1 as D (5 bases). The CDR3 contains 10 residues. The CDR3 bases are TGTGCTGGGGGGAGAAACACCATATATTTT. Translated: CAGGRNTIYF.

In its sample, this clone was seen once. J is TRBJ1-6 and V is TRBV6-5, with TRBD1 matching 8 bases. V was clipped by 5 bases and J by 10 bases; unmatched bases: 4. CDR3 size: 13 residues. CDR1 and CDR2 (germline): MNHEY, SVGAGI. The CDR3 sequence: CASSIQGDSPLHF. The CDR3 nucleotides read TGTGCCAGCAGTATACAGGGGGACTCACCCCTCCACTTT.

This clone was seen once. CDR3 protein: CASSQDPSGEGYTF. The CDR3 DNA reads TGCGCCAGCAGCCAAGATCCCTCCGGAGAGGGCTACACCTTC. The chain is built from TRBV4-3 and TRBJ1-2; D gene uncertain. This CDR3 spans 14 amino acids. Germline lookup yields CDR1 LGHNA and CDR2 YSLEER. Trimming left V 0 bases short and J 8 bases short, with 13 bases between.

This chain joins TRBV19 and TRBJ1-1, with 7 bases that match TRBD1. CDR1 is LNHDA, CDR2 SQIVND, per germline (reference sequence). Trimming removed 7 bases from V and 10 bases from J; junction bases left unmatched: 9. The CDR3 runs to 12 residues. The CDR3 sequence is CASNSQGERAFF. CDR3 coding DNA: TGTGCCAGTAATAGCCAGGGGGAGAGAGCTTTCTTT.

In its sample, this clone was seen once. V gene TRBV11-3 combines with J gene TRBJ2-7; 8 nucleotides align to TRBD2. Germline V gives CDR1 SGHNT, CDR2 YENEEA. With 0 bases clipped from V and 0 bases from J, the junction kept 7 bases outside the gene matches. This CDR3 is built from 17 residues. The CDR3 bases are TGTGCCAGCAGCTTAGATCTGCTTGCGGGAGGCTCCTACGAGCAGTACTTC. This encodes CASSLDLLAGGSYEQYF.

This rearrangement joins TRBV4-3 to TRBJ2-7, with 10 bases aligning to TRBD1. CDR1 is LGHNA and CDR2 is YSLEER in the germline V gene. The CDR3 has 15 amino acids. The V and J ends lost 3 bases and 4 bases, in that order; junction bases with no gene match: 6. The DNA of the CDR3 is TGCGCCAGCAGCCAGGCAAGGACAGGGGGGTACGAGCAGTACTTC. This encodes CASSQARTGGYEQYF.

The chain employs TRBV19 and TRBJ1-1; 7 bases map to TRBD1. Germline CDR1 reads LNHDA; CDR2 reads SQIVND (reference sequence). CDR3 length: 12 amino acids. The V gene end was trimmed by 6 bases and the J gene end by 6 bases; junction bases not matched to a gene: 4. CDR3 sequence (DNA): TGTGCCAGTAGACGAACAGGGGCTGAAGCTTTCTTT. Its protein is CASRRTGAEAFF.

This clone was seen a handful of times. The chain has TRBV14 and TRBJ2-1; 7 nucleotides match TRBD1. The J segment lost 10 bases and the V segment lost 2 bases, leaving 5 bases of the junction unmatched. Germline loops: CDR1 SGHDN, CDR2 FVKESK. CDR3 length: 13 residues. The CDR3: CASSQQQGSEQFF. The CDR3 nucleotides are TGTGCCAGCAGCCAACAACAGGGGAGCGAGCAGTTCTTC.

The genes are TRBV5-1 and TRBJ1-1; no definite D call. The CDR3 runs to 13 residues. Between the trimmed V and J ends, which lost 5 bases and 1 base, there was a span of 9 bases. Germline V gene sequence: CDR1 SGHRS, CDR2 YFSETQ. The CDR3 coding sequence is TGCGCCAGCAGAATTACAGAGAACACTGAAGCTTTCTTT. Translated, it gives CASRITENTEAFF. The whole variable domain, remainder taken from reference TRBV5-1 and TRBJ1-1, is KAGVTQTPRYLIKTRGQQVTLSCSPISGHRSVSWYQQTPGQGLQFLFEYFSETQRNKGNFPGRFSGRQFSNSRSEMNVSTLELGDSALYLCASRITENTEAFFGQGTRLTVV.

V is TRBV9 and J is TRBJ1-2, with 7 bases that match TRBD1. The ends lost 0 bases at V and 7 bases at J; junction bases unmatched: 0. In germline, CDR1 is SGDLS, CDR2 YYNGEE. This CDR3 has 12 residues. DNA for the CDR3: TGTGCCAGCAGCGTAGACAGGGGTGGCTACACCTTC. Translation gives CASSVDRGGYTF.

The chain employs TRBV5-1 and TRBJ2-7, with TRBD1 identical over 8 bases. J was trimmed by 0 bases and V by 0 bases; bases with no gene match: 8. The CDR3 spans 17 residues. The germline CDR1 and CDR2 sequences are SGHRS and YFSETQ. The CDR3 sequence is CASSLAGQGRVSYEQYF. The CDR3 nucleotides read TGCGCCAGCAGCTTGGCAGGACAGGGAAGGGTCTCCTACGAGCAGTACTTC.

V is TRBV5-1 and J is TRBJ2-3; unclear D gene. Germline assignment: CDR1 SGHRS and CDR2 YFSETQ. The CDR3 totals 14 residues. With 7 bases removed from V and 1 base from J, the gap between germline ends came to 13 bases. DNA for the CDR3: TGCGCCAGCGGAGTTGCACATGGCACAGATACGCAGTATTTT. This codes for CASGVAHGTDTQYF.

The chain recombines TRBV3-1 (or the pseudogene TRBV3-2) with TRBJ2-7, with D hard to call. The CDR3 is 11 residues long. Germline lookup yields CDR1 LGHDT and CDR2 YNNKEL (reference sequence). Trimming shortened V by 1 base and J by 7 bases, and 5 bases separated the two germline ends. CDR3 DNA sequence: TGTGCCAGCAGCCAAGCACGGGAGCAGTACTTC. Protein: CASSQAREQYF.

The CDR3 spells CASSLGLAADTQYF. The CDR3 DNA sequence: TGCGCCAGCAGCTTGGGACTAGCGGCAGATACGCAGTATTTT. V usage is TRBV5-1 and J usage is TRBJ2-3, with 9 nucleotides matching TRBD2. V lost 0 bases to trimming and J lost 4 bases; unmatched junction nucleotides: 0. The CDR3 loop spans 14 amino acids. Germline V gene sequence: CDR1 SGHRS, CDR2 YFSETQ.

CDR3: CASSQDMGVYEQYF. The CDR3 DNA follows: TGCGCCAGCAGCCAAGATATGGGAGTCTACGAGCAGTACTTC. V is TRBV4-3 and J is TRBJ2-7, with TRBD2 as a possible D gene (5 bases). V lost 0 bases, J lost 3 bases, and 9 bases lay in between. CDR3 length: 14 amino acids. Germline CDR1 reads LGHNA; CDR2 reads YSLEER.

This chain connects TRBV7-2 to TRBJ2-3, with TRBD2 matching 10 bases. The CDR3 is 16 residues long. CDR1 is SGHTA, CDR2 FQGNSA, per germline. The V and J ends lost 5 bases and 7 bases, in that order; junction bases with no gene match: 12. CDR3 region: CASSPASGSMGYTQYF. CDR3 DNA sequence: TGTGCCAGCAGCCCCGCTAGCGGGAGCATGGGGTATACGCAGTATTTT.